The 8 T cell receptor beta chains listed next were all sequenced from one sample in a study of cytomegalovirus exposure and HLA in healthy donors. Use of 60 Vbeta and 13 Jbeta primers characterized the PCR. Generated by immunoSEQ multiplex PCR, the TCRdb table keeps only in-frame clones and is missing some. This sample lists tens of thousands of clones; its ten largest clones have roughly 15%. The sequencing input was PBMCs. These receptors came from a man aged 50 or older in good health and CMV-seropositive.

The gene calls are TRBV29-1 and TRBJ2-1; 9 nucleotides agree with TRBD2. The germline V gene encodes CDR1 SQVTM and CDR2 ANQGSEA. The junction had 12 bases not matched to a gene; V was cut back by 4 bases and J by 8 bases. This CDR3 is 15 amino acids long. Here the CDR3 DNA reads TGCAGCGTTGGGTATGGCGGGAGGGCCACATATGAGCAGTTCTTC. This encodes CSVGYGGRATYEQFF.

The CDR3 region has the DNA TGTGCCAGCAGCGCGCCGAGGTTCACTGGAAACACCATATATTTT. Its protein product is CASSAPRFTGNTIYF. The genes are TRBV5-6 and TRBJ1-3; D remains ambiguous. CDR3 length: 15 residues. Looked up from germline, CDR1 is SGHDT and CDR2 is YYEEEE. V lost 4 bases to trimming and J lost 2 bases, with 13 bases between them.

The chain recombines TRBV7-9 with TRBJ2-1; TRBD2 might be the D (6 bases). Deletions cut 3 bases from V and 7 bases from J, with 16 bases between. The CDR3 loop spans 15 amino acids. Looked up from germline, CDR1 is SEHNR and CDR2 is FQNEAQ (reference sequence). CDR3 amino acids: CASSLGDSRGNEQFF. The DNA for the CDR3 is TGTGCCAGCAGCTTGGGGGACTCCCGGGGGAATGAGCAGTTCTTC.

CDR3 DNA: TGCGCCAGCAGCCAAGTCCCGGGAGGGGTGTACGAGCAGTACTTC. Translated, it gives CASSQVPGGVYEQYF. This chain links TRBV4-1 with TRBJ2-7, with TRBD2 identical over 8 bases. V dropped 1 base and J dropped 4; count of bases not matched to a gene: 6. Germline CDR1 MGHRA, CDR2 YSYEKL. The CDR3 consists of 15 residues.

V and J are TRBV15 and TRBJ2-1; 12 bases fit TRBD2. The ends lost 5 bases at V and 7 bases at J; junction bases unmatched: 6. The length of the CDR3 is 15 residues. Looked up from germline, CDR1 is LNHNV and CDR2 is YYDKDF (reference sequence). The DNA for the CDR3 is TGTGCCACCAGCTCCCGGACTAGCGGGATAAATGAGCAGTTCTTC. Its protein is CATSSRTSGINEQFF.

This rearrangement joins TRBV10-3 to TRBJ2-7, with TRBD2 matching over 8 bases. The CDR3 length is 12 residues. V trimming: 10 bases; J trimming: 6 bases; junction bases outside the gene matches: 8. Germline assignment: CDR1 ENHRY and CDR2 SYGVKD. The CDR3, as DNA: TGTGCCACTCGGCAGCGGGAGACCGAGCAGTACTTC. Its protein is CATRQRETEQYF.

V gene TRBV4-2 combines with J gene TRBJ1-4, with 7 bases aligning to TRBD1. The V gene end was trimmed by 4 bases and the J gene end by 4 bases; junction bases not matched to a gene: 12. Germline V gene lookup returns CDR1 LGHNA and CDR2 YNFKEQ. The CDR3 extends over 17 amino acids. CDR3 region: CASSRYTGTAHNEKLFF. CDR3 sequence (DNA): TGTGCCAGCAGCCGATATACAGGGACAGCGCATAATGAAAAACTGTTTTTT.

The chain recombines TRBV11-3 with TRBJ2-7; 13 nucleotides agree with TRBD2. This CDR3 has 16 residues. Looked up from germline, CDR1 is SGHNT and CDR2 is YENEEA. V dropped 5 bases and J dropped 2; count of bases not matched to a gene: 6. CDR3 in amino acids: CASSLMGLAGTYEQYF. DNA for the CDR3: TGTGCCAGCAGCCTAATGGGACTAGCGGGGACCTACGAGCAGTACTTC.